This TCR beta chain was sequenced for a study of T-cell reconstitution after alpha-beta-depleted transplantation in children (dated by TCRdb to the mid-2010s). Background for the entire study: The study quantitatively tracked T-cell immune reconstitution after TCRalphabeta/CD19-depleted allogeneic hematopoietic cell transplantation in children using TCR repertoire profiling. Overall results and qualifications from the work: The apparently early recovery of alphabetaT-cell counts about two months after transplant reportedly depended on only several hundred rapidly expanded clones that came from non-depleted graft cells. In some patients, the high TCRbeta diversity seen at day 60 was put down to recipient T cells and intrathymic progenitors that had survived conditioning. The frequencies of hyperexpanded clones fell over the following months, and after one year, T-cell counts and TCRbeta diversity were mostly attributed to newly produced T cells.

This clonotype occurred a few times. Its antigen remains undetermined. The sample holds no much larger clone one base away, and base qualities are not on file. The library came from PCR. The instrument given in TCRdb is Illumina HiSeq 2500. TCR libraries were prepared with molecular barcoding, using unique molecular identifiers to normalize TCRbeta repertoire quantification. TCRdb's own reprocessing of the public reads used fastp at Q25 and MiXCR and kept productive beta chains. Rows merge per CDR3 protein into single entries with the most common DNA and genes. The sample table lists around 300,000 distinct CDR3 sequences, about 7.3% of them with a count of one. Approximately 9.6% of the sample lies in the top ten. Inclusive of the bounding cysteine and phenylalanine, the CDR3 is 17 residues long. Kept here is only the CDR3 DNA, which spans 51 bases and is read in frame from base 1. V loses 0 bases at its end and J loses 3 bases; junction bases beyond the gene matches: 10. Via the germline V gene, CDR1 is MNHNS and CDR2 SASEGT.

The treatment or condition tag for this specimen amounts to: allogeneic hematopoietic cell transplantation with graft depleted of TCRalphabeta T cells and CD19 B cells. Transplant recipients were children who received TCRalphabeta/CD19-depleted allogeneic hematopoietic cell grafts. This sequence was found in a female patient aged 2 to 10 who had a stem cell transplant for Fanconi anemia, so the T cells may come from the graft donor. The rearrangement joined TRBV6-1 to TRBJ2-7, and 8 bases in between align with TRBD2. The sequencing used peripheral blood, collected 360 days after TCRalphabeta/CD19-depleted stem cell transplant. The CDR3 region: CASSEAEVGTRGYEQYF. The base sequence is TGTGCCAGCAGTGAAGCGGAGGTCGGGACTAGGGGCTACGAGCAGTACTTC.